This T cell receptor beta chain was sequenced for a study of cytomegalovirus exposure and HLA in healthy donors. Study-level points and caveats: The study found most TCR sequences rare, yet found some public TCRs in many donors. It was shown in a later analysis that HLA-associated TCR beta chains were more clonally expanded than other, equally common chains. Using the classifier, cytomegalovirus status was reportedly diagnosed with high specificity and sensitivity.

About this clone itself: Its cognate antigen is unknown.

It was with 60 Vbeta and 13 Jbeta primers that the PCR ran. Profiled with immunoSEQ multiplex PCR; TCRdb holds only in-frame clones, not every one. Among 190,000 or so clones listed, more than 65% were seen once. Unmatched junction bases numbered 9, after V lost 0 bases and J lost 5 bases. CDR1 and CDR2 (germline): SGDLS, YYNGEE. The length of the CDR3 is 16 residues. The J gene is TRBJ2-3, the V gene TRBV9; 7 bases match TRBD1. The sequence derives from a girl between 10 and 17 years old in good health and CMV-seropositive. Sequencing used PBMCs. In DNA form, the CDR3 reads TGTGCCAGCAGCGTAGCTGGGGGAACAGGGGTAGATACGCAGTATTTT. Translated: CASSVAGGTGVDTQYF.